One sample yielded the 21 T cell receptor beta chains listed below, sequenced in a study of cytomegalovirus exposure and HLA in healthy donors. The repertoire was sequenced with immunoSEQ multiplex PCR; TCRdb's copy has only in-frame clones and lacks some. Of approximately 300,000 clones listed, roughly 85% were seen once; the top ten hold 0.65% to 0.85%. Sequencing used PBMCs. The receptors were gathered from a woman aged 18-29 years in good health and CMV-seronegative.

The rearrangement joins TRBV6-5 to TRBJ2-3; a possible D gene is TRBD2 (6 bases). The CDR3 sequence is 15 residues long. Trimming stripped 5 bases from V and 2 bases from J, with 14 bases between. The germline V gene encodes CDR1 MNHEY and CDR2 SVGAGI. The CDR3 bases are TGTGCCAGCAGTCCCGGGACTTCCGACACAGATACGCAGTATTTT. Amino acids: CASSPGTSDTDTQYF.

The chain employs TRBV4-2 and TRBJ2-5; 7 bases agree with TRBD1. The germline V gene encodes CDR1 LGHNA and CDR2 YNFKEQ. The trim removed 1 base at V and 5 bases at J, leaving 13 bases unmatched. The CDR3 extends over 17 amino acids. CDR3 sequence (DNA): TGTGCCAGCAGCCAAGTAGGGGGCTGGGACACGGAGGAGACCCAGTACTTC. Protein: CASSQVGGWDTEETQYF.

V usage is TRBV30 and J usage is TRBJ2-7; unclear D gene. V was clipped by 0 bases and J by 10 bases, with 13 bases between them. The CDR3 has 12 amino acids. The germline gives CDR1 GTSNPN, CDR2 SVGIG (reference sequence). The CDR3 nucleotides read TGTGCCTGGAGTGTACCCCACCCACTACAGTACTTC. Amino acids: CAWSVPHPLQYF.

The CDR3 nucleotides are TGTGCCAGCAGCTCTGTAAGCGGGAAATACACCGGGGAGCTGTTTTTT. It specifies CASSSVSGKYTGELFF. This rearrangement joins TRBV5-4 to TRBJ2-2, with 7 bases matching TRBD2. The germline CDR1 and CDR2 sequences are SGHNT and YYREEE (reference sequence). V shed 3 bases, J shed 3 bases, and the junction held 8 bases outside the gene matches. This CDR3 has 16 amino acids.

The chain combines TRBV4-1 with TRBJ2-1; 8 nucleotides match TRBD2. V shed 0 bases and J 7 bases; nucleotides not matched to a gene: 5. This CDR3 has 15 residues. The germline gives CDR1 MGHRA, CDR2 YSYEKL. As DNA, the CDR3 is TGCGCCAGCAGCCAAGAGGCGGGAGGAGGTAATGAGCAGTTCTTC. Its translation: CASSQEAGGGNEQFF.

The V call is TRBV21-1, the J call TRBJ2-7; whether TRBD2, the table's D call, matches the DNA was not checked. TRBV21-1 is marked as a pseudogene. The CDR3 extends over 11 amino acids. The CDR3 region has the DNA TGTGCCAGCGCCCGGGGTTACGAGCAGTACTTC. It codes for CASARGYEQYF.

This clone was detected once. This sequence joins TRBV28 and TRBJ2-6; D remains ambiguous. Trimming removed 6 bases at V and 1 base at J, with 7 bases between. Germline V gene sequence: CDR1 MDHEN, CDR2 SYDVKM. The CDR3 spans 14 residues. The CDR3 protein is CASRSRSGANVLTF. The DNA for the CDR3 is TGTGCCAGCAGGTCGAGGTCTGGGGCCAACGTCCTGACTTTC.

The chain employs TRBV28 and TRBJ2-1; 10 nucleotides line up with TRBD2. In germline, CDR1 is MDHEN, CDR2 SYDVKM. The CDR3 consists of 16 residues. The J segment lost 4 bases and the V segment lost 6 bases, leaving 9 bases of the junction unmatched. The CDR3 loop reads CASSTQLAGNYNEQFF. For the CDR3, the DNA is TGTGCCAGCAGCACTCAACTAGCGGGGAATTACAATGAGCAGTTCTTC.

The rearrangement links TRBV7-2 to TRBJ1-2, with D maybe TRBD1 (6 bases). CDR1 and CDR2 from the germline V gene are SGHTA and FQGNSA. The ends were cut back, 0 bases at V and 4 bases at J, with 12 bases in the middle. CDR3 size: 15 residues. CDR3 DNA sequence: TGTGCCAGCAGCTTAGCGCGGGGGGCAGGCTATGGCTACACCTTC. Translation: CASSLARGAGYGYTF. The variable domain in full, with the rest retrieved from reference TRBV7-2 and TRBJ1-2, is GAGVSQSPSNKVTEKGKDVELRCDPISGHTALYWYRQSLGQGLEFLIYFQGNSAPDKSGLPSDRFSAERTGGSVSTLTIQRTQQEDSAVYLCASSLARGAGYGYTFGSGTRLTVV.

The chain recombines TRBV19 with TRBJ2-7; the match to TRBD2 covers 7 bases. CDR1 is LNHDA, CDR2 SQIVND, per germline (reference sequence). J lost 1 base, V lost 4 bases, and 4 bases had no gene match. The CDR3 runs to 14 residues. CDR3 in DNA: TGTGCCAGTAGTAAAGCCGGGGGGTCCTACGAGCAGTACTTC. Translating gives CASSKAGGSYEQYF.

The sample holds a few counts of this clone. The V and J genes are TRBV10-2 and TRBJ2-4, with a weak D call TRBD2 (6 bases). Germline V gene sequence: CDR1 WSHSY, CDR2 SAAADI. Trimming removed 3 bases at V and 7 bases at J, with 10 bases between. The CDR3 contains 13 residues. CDR3 nucleotide sequence: TGCGCCAGCAGTGAATTCGCGGGGAACATTCAGTACTTC. Encoded protein: CASSEFAGNIQYF.

The chain recombines TRBV13 with TRBJ2-7, with 7 bases aligning to TRBD2. The CDR3 runs to 15 residues. The V and J ends lost 2 bases and 3 bases, in that order; junction bases with no gene match: 7. Per the germline V gene, CDR1 is PRHDT and CDR2 is FYEKMQ (reference sequence). CDR3 loop: CASSLSGTLHYEQYF. The CDR3, as DNA: TGTGCCAGCAGCTTAAGCGGGACCCTTCACTACGAGCAGTACTTC.

V and J are TRBV5-1 and TRBJ1-1, with D possibly matching TRBD1 (6 bases). V was pared by 4 bases and J by 0 bases, with 13 bases between. The germline gives CDR1 SGHRS, CDR2 YFSETQ. The CDR3 consists of 15 residues. The CDR3 DNA reads TGCGCCAGCAGCCCGGGCGGACAGTTGAACACTGAAGCTTTCTTT. This encodes CASSPGGQLNTEAFF.

V gene TRBV13 combines with J gene TRBJ2-7, with D possibly TRBD2 on 5 matching bases. Trimming pared 5 bases from V and 0 bases from J, leaving 11 bases between. The germline gives CDR1 PRHDT, CDR2 FYEKMQ (reference sequence). The CDR3 has 14 amino acids. The CDR3 loop reads CASSAEAPSYEQYF. The CDR3 DNA sequence: TGTGCCAGCAGCGCGGAGGCCCCCTCCTACGAGCAGTACTTC.

This clone was seen a single time. This chain joins TRBV25-1 and TRBJ1-5; no clear D. Trimming took 2 bases from V and 0 from J, leaving 11 bases between them. The CDR3 loop spans 16 amino acids. Germline V CDR1 and CDR2: MGHDK, SYGVNS. CDR3 region: CASSEPGSHSNQPQHF. CDR3 bases: TGTGCCAGCAGTGAACCAGGCAGCCATAGCAATCAGCCCCAGCATTTT.

V is TRBV10-3 and J is TRBJ1-2, with a weak D call TRBD1 (5 bases). From germline, CDR1 is ENHRY and CDR2 SYGVKD. With 3 bases removed from V and 2 bases from J, the gap between germline ends came to 13 bases. The CDR3 consists of 15 residues. In DNA form, the CDR3 reads TGTGCCATCAGTGAACCGGGCAGGGTCAACTATGGCTACACCTTC. It specifies CAISEPGRVNYGYTF.

CDR3 amino acids: CASSLGWVLAGAEQYF. In DNA, the CDR3 is TGCGCCAGCAGCTTGGGATGGGTACTAGCGGGAGCCGAGCAGTACTTC. The rearrangement links TRBV5-1 to TRBJ2-7; 11 bases line up with TRBD2. CDR1 and CDR2 (germline): SGHRS, YFSETQ. V lost 0 bases and J lost 6; bases outside the gene matches: 8. This CDR3 has 16 residues.

This sequence joins TRBV10-3 and TRBJ1-2; no reliable D call. Germline V gives CDR1 ENHRY, CDR2 SYGVKD. V gave up 3 bases and J gave up 2 bases, with 10 bases separating them. The CDR3 spans 14 residues. CDR3 sequence (DNA): TGTGCCATCAGTGAAGCGGGCCGAAACTATGGCTACACCTTC. Its protein is CAISEAGRNYGYTF.

This chain links TRBV19 with TRBJ2-2, with 10 bases fitting TRBD2. This CDR3 is 15 amino acids long. V was pared by 4 bases and J by 7 bases, with 6 bases of the junction left unmatched. Germline V gene sequence: CDR1 LNHDA, CDR2 SQIVND (reference sequence). The CDR3 is CASSKGTSVVGELFF. The CDR3 bases are TGTGCCAGTAGTAAGGGGACTAGCGTTGTCGGGGAGCTGTTTTTT.

This clone has only a few counts. The CDR3 DNA reads TGTGCCAGCAGCACGGGGGCTTATGACAGGGGCAATGAGCAGTTCTTC. Its protein is CASSTGAYDRGNEQFF. V and J are TRBV9 and TRBJ2-1, with TRBD1 matching over 8 bases. The germline CDR1 and CDR2 sequences are SGDLS and YYNGEE. The length of the CDR3 is 16 residues. Unmatched junction bases numbered 12, after V lost 4 bases and J lost 6 bases.

The gene calls are TRBV27 and TRBJ2-1; 10 positions match TRBD1. The CDR3 length is 15 residues. Unmatched junction bases numbered 2, after V lost 2 bases and J lost 4 bases. The V gene's germline CDR1 is MNHEY and CDR2 SMNVEV (reference sequence). DNA for the CDR3: TGTGCCAGCAGTTTAGGGACAGGGGAATACAATGAGCAGTTCTTC. The encoded protein is CASSLGTGEYNEQFF.